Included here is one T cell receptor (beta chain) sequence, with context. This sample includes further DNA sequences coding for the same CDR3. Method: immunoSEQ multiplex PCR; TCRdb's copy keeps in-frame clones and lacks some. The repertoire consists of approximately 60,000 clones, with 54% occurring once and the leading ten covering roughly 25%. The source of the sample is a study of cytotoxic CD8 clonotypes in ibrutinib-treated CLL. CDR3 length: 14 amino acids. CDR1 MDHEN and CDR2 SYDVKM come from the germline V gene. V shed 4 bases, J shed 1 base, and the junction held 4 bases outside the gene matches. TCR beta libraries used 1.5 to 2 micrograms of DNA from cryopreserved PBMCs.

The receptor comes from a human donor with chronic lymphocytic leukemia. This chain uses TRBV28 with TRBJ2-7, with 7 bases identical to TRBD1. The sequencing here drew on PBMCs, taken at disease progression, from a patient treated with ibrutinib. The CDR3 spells CASSSGQSSYEQYF. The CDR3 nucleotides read TGTGCCAGCAGTTCGGGACAGTCTTCCTACGAGCAGTACTTC. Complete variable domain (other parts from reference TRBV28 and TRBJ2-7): DVKVTQSSRYLVKRTGEKVFLECVQDMDHENMFWYRQDPGLGLRLIYFSYDVKMKEKGDIPEGYSVSREKKERFSLILESASTNQTSMYLCASSSGQSSYEQYFGPGTRLTVT.